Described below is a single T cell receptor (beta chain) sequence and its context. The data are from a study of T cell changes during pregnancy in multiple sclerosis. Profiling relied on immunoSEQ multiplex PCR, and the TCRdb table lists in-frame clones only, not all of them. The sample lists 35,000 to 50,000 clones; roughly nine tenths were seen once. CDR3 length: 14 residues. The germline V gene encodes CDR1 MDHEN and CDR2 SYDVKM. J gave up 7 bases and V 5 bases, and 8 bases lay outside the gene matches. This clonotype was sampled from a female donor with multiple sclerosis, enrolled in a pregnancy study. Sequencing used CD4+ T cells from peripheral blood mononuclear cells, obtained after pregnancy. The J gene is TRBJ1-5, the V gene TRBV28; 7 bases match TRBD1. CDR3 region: CASSPGTALQPQHF. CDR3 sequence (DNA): TGTGCCAGCAGTCCGGGGACAGCTCTCCAGCCCCAGCATTTT.